A selection of T cell receptor beta chains follows, all from one sample in a study of blood T cells in healthy people across ages. TCRdb recomputed calls from the 5' RACE reads with MiXCR, one row per CDR3 protein. The top ten clones hold over 10% of a sample with hundreds of thousands of distinct CDR3 sequences, around 48% of them seen once. Sequencing was performed on blood. The receptors derive from a man aged 25-40 years in good health. Each CDR3 is given with its conserved first and last residue. Fields, in order: clone size, D gene, J gene, V gene, CDR3 DNA, CDR3 protein. D genes are given only for firm matches. Size tells how often a clone was seen (once, few, many) or the class of an expanded clone, and some rows leave it out.

size: few; D: .; J: TRBJ2-6; V: TRBV20-1; DNA: TGCAGTGCTCTCAGGGGCTCTGGGGCCAACGTCCTGACTTTC; CDR3: CSALRGSGANVLTF
size: few; D: .; J: TRBJ1-2; V: TRBV20-1; DNA: TGCAGTGCTAGAGCAGGGGCTGGCGGCTACACCTTC; CDR3: CSARAGAGGYTF
size: few; D: .; J: TRBJ2-1; V: TRBV3-1; DNA: TGTGCCAGCAGCCAAGAGTCCGGGGGATACAATGAGCAGTTCTTC; CDR3: CASSQESGGYNEQFF
size: once; D: TRBD1; J: TRBJ1-1; V: TRBV12-3/TRBV12-4; DNA: TGTGCCAGCAGTGCTAGGACAGGGGCCATTGAAGCTTTCTTT; CDR3: CASSARTGAIEAFF
size: .; D: .; J: TRBJ1-2; V: TRBV10-3; DNA: TGTGCCATCAGTGAGTCGGACAGAATCTATGGCTACACCTTC; CDR3: CAISESDRIYGYTF
size: .; D: .; J: TRBJ2-5; V: TRBV6-2/TRBV6-3; DNA: TGTGCCAGCGGGGGTTGGGCGGGCGGCGAGACCCAGTACTTC; CDR3: CASGGWAGGETQYF
size: .; D: .; J: TRBJ2-3; V: TRBV27; DNA: TGTGCCAGCAGTTTGGGGATACGCACAGATACGCAGTATTTT; CDR3: CASSLGIRTDTQYF
size: once; D: .; J: TRBJ1-4; V: TRBV7-6; DNA: TGTGCCAGCAGCAAATGGGATTCGGGCGGTGGTGAAAAACTGTTTTTT; CDR3: CASSKWDSGGGEKLFF
size: .; D: .; J: TRBJ2-1; V: TRBV14; DNA: TGTGCCAGCAGCCAATTAGAAAGAAGTACGGGGGGACACCACAATGAGCAGTTCTTC; CDR3: CASSQLERSTGGHHNEQFF
size: .; D: .; J: TRBJ2-5; V: TRBV4-1; DNA: TGCGCCAGCAGCCCAGAGGGGGGAGGAGAGACCCAGTACTTC; CDR3: CASSPEGGGETQYF
size: .; D: TRBD1; J: TRBJ2-1; V: TRBV7-2; DNA: TGTGCCAGCAGCTTCTACTACTCGACAGGGACACTCTATGAGCAGTTCTTC; CDR3: CASSFYYSTGTLYEQFF
size: .; D: TRBD1; J: TRBJ2-7; V: TRBV11-2; DNA: TGTGCCAGCAGCTTACCGGCAGGGGGATTCTACGAGCAGTACTTC; CDR3: CASSLPAGGFYEQYF
size: .; D: .; J: TRBJ2-7; V: TRBV24-1; DNA: TGTGCCACCAGTGATTTTAACAGCCCCTACGAGCAGTACTTC; CDR3: CATSDFNSPYEQYF
size: .; D: .; J: TRBJ1-2; V: TRBV30; DNA: TGTGCCTGGAGTGTATCTGGGGGGCGAAGTGGCTACACCTTC; CDR3: CAWSVSGGRSGYTF
size: few; D: .; J: TRBJ2-6; V: TRBV28; DNA: TGTGCCAGCAGAGGCCAGGGCTCTGGGGCCAACGTCCTGACTTTC; CDR3: CASRGQGSGANVLTF
size: .; D: TRBD1; J: TRBJ2-1; V: TRBV5-6; DNA: TGTGCCAGCAGCCCACAGGGGGGCGATGAGCAGTTCTTC; CDR3: CASSPQGGDEQFF
size: few; D: .; J: TRBJ2-1; V: TRBV27; DNA: TGTGCCAGCAGCGTGGGGGCAGTCTACAATGAGCAGTTCTTC; CDR3: CASSVGAVYNEQFF
size: few; D: .; J: TRBJ2-5; V: TRBV4-2; DNA: TGTGCCAGCAGCCAGCCGGGGACGGAGACCCAGTACTTC; CDR3: CASSQPGTETQYF
size: few; D: TRBD1; J: TRBJ2-7; V: TRBV27; DNA: TGTGCCAGCAGACCCGGGACAGAGTATTTGGGGGCCCAGTACTTC; CDR3: CASRPGTEYLGAQYF
size: few; D: TRBD1; J: TRBJ2-5; V: TRBV4-3; DNA: TGCGCCAGCAGCCAGAAGTTCGTGACAGGGGTCCAAGAGACCCAGTACTTC; CDR3: CASSQKFVTGVQETQYF
size: .; D: .; J: TRBJ2-3; V: TRBV7-2; DNA: TGTGCCAGCAGGCTAGGGATCTACACAGATACGCAGTATTTT; CDR3: CASRLGIYTDTQYF
size: few; D: .; J: TRBJ2-3; V: TRBV29-1; DNA: TGCAGCGTTGACGAGGACCTCACAGATACGCAGTATTTT; CDR3: CSVDEDLTDTQYF
size: .; D: .; J: TRBJ1-5; V: TRBV3-1; DNA: TGTGCCAGCAGCCATTCAGAAGGGCCCCAGCATTTT; CDR3: CASSHSEGPQHF
size: few; D: .; J: TRBJ2-5; V: TRBV12-3/TRBV12-4; DNA: TGTGCCAGCAACCCTGGGTCAGAAGAAGAGACCCAGTACTTC; CDR3: CASNPGSEEETQYF
size: once; D: .; J: TRBJ2-5; V: TRBV5-1; DNA: TGCGCCAGCAGCTTGGGTCCGGGGAGTCGTGGGGAGACCCAGTACTTC; CDR3: CASSLGPGSRGETQYF
size: .; D: .; J: TRBJ2-7; V: TRBV28; DNA: TGTGCCAGCAGTTCCCCCCCGGTGGGGGTATCCTACGAGCAGTACTTC; CDR3: CASSSPPVGVSYEQYF
size: .; D: .; J: TRBJ2-7; V: TRBV10-3; DNA: TGTGCCATCAGTGAGTGGGCGGACCACTACGGGCAGTACTTC; CDR3: CAISEWADHYGQYF
size: .; D: .; J: TRBJ2-7; V: TRBV6-5; DNA: TGTGCCAGCACGTCAAGGGACGTCTCCTACGAGCAGTACTTC; CDR3: CASTSRDVSYEQYF
size: few; D: TRBD2; J: TRBJ2-3; V: TRBV15; DNA: TGTGCCACCAGCAGAGCCCAACTAGCGGGGAGCACAGATACGCAGTATTTT; CDR3: CATSRAQLAGSTDTQYF
size: .; D: TRBD1; J: TRBJ1-4; V: TRBV28; DNA: TGTGCCAGCAGTCAGGACAGGGCTCCAACTAATGAAAAACTGTTTTTT; CDR3: CASSQDRAPTNEKLFF
size: few; D: .; J: TRBJ2-3; V: TRBV27; DNA: TGTGCCAGCAGTCCCCGGGCAGGGTTAACAGATACGCAGTATTTT; CDR3: CASSPRAGLTDTQYF
size: once; D: TRBD1; J: TRBJ2-7; V: TRBV6-5; DNA: TGTGCCAGCAGTCGCCTGGGGACAGGCTACGAGCAGTACTTC; CDR3: CASSRLGTGYEQYF
size: many; D: .; J: TRBJ2-1; V: TRBV10-3; DNA: TGTGCCATCACACGGACGGCAGGGTTTAACGATGAGCAGTTCTTC; CDR3: CAITRTAGFNDEQFF
size: .; D: TRBD1; J: TRBJ2-6; V: TRBV3-1; DNA: TGTGCCAGCAGCCAAGAAAGGGACAGAGCCTCTGGGGCCAACGTCCTGACTTTC; CDR3: CASSQERDRASGANVLTF
size: few; D: TRBD1; J: TRBJ2-6; V: TRBV27; DNA: TGTGCCAGCAGCTCTTCAGGGGGCAGTGGGGCCAACGTCCTGACTTTC; CDR3: CASSSSGGSGANVLTF
size: .; D: .; J: TRBJ2-5; V: TRBV9; DNA: TGTGCCAGCAGCGTAGGGGGACTCGAAGAGACCCAGTACTTC; CDR3: CASSVGGLEETQYF
size: many; D: .; J: TRBJ2-7; V: TRBV29-1; DNA: TGCAGCGTTGAAGTACAGGCTTCCTACGAGCAGTACTTC; CDR3: CSVEVQASYEQYF
size: .; D: .; J: TRBJ2-1; V: TRBV6-1; DNA: TGTGCCAGCATTCTAAAGGGGGGCAATGAGCAGTTCTTC; CDR3: CASILKGGNEQFF
size: once; D: TRBD1; J: TRBJ2-5; V: TRBV27; DNA: TGTGTAGACAGGGGCAAAGAGACCCAGTACTTC; CDR3: CVDRGKETQYF
size: few; D: TRBD2; J: TRBJ2-3; V: TRBV4-2; DNA: TGTGCCAGCAGCCAAAAAGGACTAGCGGATACCTTCACAGATACGCAGTATTTT; CDR3: CASSQKGLADTFTDTQYF
size: .; D: .; J: TRBJ2-5; V: TRBV20-1; DNA: TGCAGTGCTAGAGATGGAAGGGCTACGGAGACCCAGTACTTC; CDR3: CSARDGRATETQYF
size: .; D: .; J: TRBJ2-1; V: TRBV6-2/TRBV6-3; DNA: TGTGCCAGCAGGCTGGCAGGGGTCACCCACAATGAGCAGTTCTTC; CDR3: CASRLAGVTHNEQFF
size: .; D: .; J: TRBJ2-1; V: TRBV29-1; DNA: TGCAGCGTCAATACTGTCGACTCCTACAATGAGCAGTTCTTC; CDR3: CSVNTVDSYNEQFF
size: .; D: TRBD1; J: TRBJ2-7; V: TRBV7-2; DNA: TGTGCCAGCAGCCCTTACCCGGGACAGGCCTTCTACGAGCAGTACTTC; CDR3: CASSPYPGQAFYEQYF